What follows describes a single T cell receptor (beta chain). No antigen is known for it. Per the germline V gene, CDR1 is MNHEY and CDR2 is SVGAGI. V lost 9 bases, J lost 1 base, and 12 bases lay in between. The CDR3 sequence is 13 residues long. 5'RACE primed at constant segments yielded TCR alpha and TCR beta cDNA libraries bearing sample barcodes and UMIs. TCRdb processed the 5' RACE reads anew with MiXCR; each CDR3 protein has one entry. The sample has around 370,000 distinct CDR3 sequences, around 21% seen once. The data originate from a study of T-cell memory formation after mild COVID-19. For the study at large: TCR clusters showed largely donor specificity. General study results and limits: Whether day 37 second-wave clones are SARS-CoV-2-specific was not confirmed. Clones that contracted from day 15 to 85 were balanced CD4/CD8, while later expanders leaned CD4+.

This rearrangement joins TRBV6-5 to TRBJ1-1; weak D call: TRBD1 (5 bases). The receptor was isolated from an adult woman who had mild COVID-19 (a few samples of this study predate the infection). Cell type and time point are not known. The sample was PBMCs or a T cell subset sorted from them (not recorded which). This chain's CDR3 is CASRPRGNTEAFF. In DNA, the CDR3 is TGTGCCAGTCGCCCTAGGGGGAACACTGAAGCTTTCTTT.